The 9 T cell receptor beta chains presented below share a single source sample, sequenced in a study of blood T cell repertoires in COVID-19. The table came from immunoSEQ multiplex PCR; TCRdb's copy has only in-frame clones and leaves some out. Found here are about 200,000 clones, more than 85% of them singletons; the top ten hold roughly 10%. Sequenced material: peripheral blood. Receptors were obtained from a woman aged 50 to 60 with COVID-19, enrolled during active disease.

V gene TRBV15 combines with J gene TRBJ1-4, with unresolved D. Germline loops: CDR1 LNHNV, CDR2 YYDKDF (reference sequence). This CDR3 region has 15 residues. The V end was cut by 1 base, the J end by 0 bases, with 6 bases between. CDR3 sequence: CATSRVATTNEKLFF. In nucleotides, the CDR3 is TGTGCCACCAGCAGAGTAGCAACAACTAATGAAAAACTGTTTTTT.

The chain employs TRBV5-1 and TRBJ2-7, with TRBD1 identical over 9 bases. V lost 3 bases and J lost 5; bases outside the gene matches: 6. The CDR3 runs to 14 residues. CDR1 and CDR2 from the germline V gene are SGHRS and YFSETQ. The DNA for the CDR3 is TGCGCCAGCAGCTCCGGGACAGGGTCGAACGAGCAGTACGTC. It specifies CASSSGTGSNEQYV.

The V gene is TRBV4-3, the J gene TRBJ1-1; D perhaps matches TRBD1 (5 bases). The V end was cut by 0 bases, the J end by 3 bases, with 11 bases between. CDR1 is LGHNA and CDR2 is YSLEER in the germline V gene. CDR3 length: 15 amino acids. In DNA, the CDR3 is TGCGCCAGCAGCCAAGATGGGGGAGGGGACACTGAAGCTTTCTTT. Residues: CASSQDGGGDTEAFF.

The chain joins TRBV5-1 to TRBJ2-6, with 9 positions matching TRBD1. Germline trimming cut 4 bases from V and 4 bases from J; bases unmatched to any gene: 15. CDR1 and CDR2 (germline): SGHRS, YFSETQ. This CDR3 has 19 amino acids. The CDR3 region has the DNA TGCGCCAGCAGCCCACAACTCCCGGGACAGGGCTCCGGGGCCAACGTCCTGACTTTC. Translating gives CASSPQLPGQGSGANVLTF.

The chain couples TRBV25-1 to TRBJ1-1; 7 bases agree with TRBD1. V shed 0 bases, J shed 5 bases, and the junction held 6 bases outside the gene matches. The CDR3 loop spans 15 amino acids. Germline V gene lookup returns CDR1 MGHDK and CDR2 SYGVNS. The CDR3 sequence is CASSEYTTGDTEAFF. The CDR3 DNA is TGTGCCAGCAGTGAATATACAACAGGGGATACTGAAGCTTTCTTT.

This clone was seen a single time. The chain has TRBV5-5 and TRBJ1-5; possible D gene TRBD1, 5 bases. Trimming took 2 bases from V and 8 from J, leaving 17 bases between them. This CDR3 spans 15 amino acids. Germline CDR1 is SGHKS and CDR2 is YYEKEE (reference sequence). The CDR3 DNA reads as TGTGCCAGCAGCTTTAAAGGGGCGATTGAGGAGCCCCAGCATTTT. It translates to CASSFKGAIEEPQHF.

This sequence joins TRBV5-1 and TRBJ2-1; 8 bases fit TRBD2. Trimming took 4 bases from V and 5 from J; bases not matched to a gene: 8. This CDR3 has 15 amino acids. The germline V gene has CDR1 SGHRS and CDR2 YFSETQ. CDR3 sequence reads: CASSLRSGGNNEQFF. The DNA for the CDR3 is TGCGCCAGCAGCCTCCGGAGCGGGGGCAACAATGAGCAGTTCTTC.

CDR3 sequence: CASKRSQGAQPQHF. CDR3 coding DNA: TGTGCCAGCAAGAGGTCGCAGGGGGCCCAGCCCCAGCATTTT. This chain links TRBV6-6 with TRBJ1-5; TRBD1 matches at 8 bases. Germline V lookup: CDR1 MNHNY, CDR2 SVGAGI (reference sequence). V dropped 7 bases and J dropped 7; count of bases not matched to a gene: 9. The CDR3 totals 14 residues.

The chain links TRBV11-1 to TRBJ2-2; TRBD1 agrees at 11 bases. Germline V lookup: CDR1 SGHAT, CDR2 FQDESV (reference sequence). V shed 9 bases, J shed 5 bases, and the junction held 8 bases outside the gene matches. The CDR3 spans 15 residues. The CDR3 loop is CASSDRGRGTGELFF. CDR3 bases: TGTGCCAGTTCGGACAGGGGGCGAGGAACCGGGGAGCTGTTTTTT.